The table lists the clone carrying this T cell receptor beta chain with a few counts. Its antigen is unidentified. The ends lost 0 bases at V and 4 bases at J; junction bases unmatched: 1. This CDR3 contains 14 residues. Germline V gene data show CDR1 as SGHNT and CDR2 as YENEEA. This record belongs to a study of T cell responses to AZD1222 COVID-19 vaccine. Points from the study as a whole: There were repertoire samples only from the period after the peak T cell response. Following two doses of AZD1222, Spike-specific TCR breadth and depth rose. Donors were largely white British and mainly female; clonal diversity was possibly underestimated.

Assay used: immunoSEQ multiplex PCR; TCRdb lists only in-frame clones, some missing. The repertoire includes 100,000 to 150,000 clones, 80% to 95% of them detected once, and about 1.1% sits in the top ten. The gene calls are TRBV11-3 and TRBJ1-2; 8 nucleotides align to TRBD1. The TCR originated in an adult who received the AZD1222 COVID-19 vaccine. The source material was peripheral blood, sampled 28 days after the second AZD1222 dose. The CDR3 coding sequence is TGTGCCAGCAGCTTAGATACAGGGGGCTATGGCTACACCTTC. Translated: CASSLDTGGYGYTF.